This T cell receptor (beta chain) was captured in a study of low-dose radiotherapy and immunotherapy resistance in tumors. This clonotype was seen just once. TRAV- and TRBV-specific primers primed first-strand cDNA, covering alpha and beta chains. The authors amplified TCRs for around 20 PCR cycles with a constant-region primer and a V-primer adapter. TCRdb reprocessed the reads with MiXCR, giving one entry per CDR3 protein. The sample lists roughly 11,000 distinct CDR3 sequences; approximately 65% were seen once. The CDR3 runs to 14 residues. Deletions cut 3 bases from V and 0 bases from J, with 7 bases between.

The TCR sequence derives from a human donor with advanced metastatic prostate, ovarian, gallbladder or colorectal cancer (not recorded which). This table probably holds off-target reads from a library built for another chain. The rearrangement joins TRBV12-3 or TRBV12-4 to TRBJ2-3; unclear D gene. DNA for the CDR3: TGTGCCAGCAGTTTCCCTTATAGCACAGATACGCAGTATTTT. Translated, it gives CASSFPYSTDTQYF.